Given below is one TCR beta chain in context. Antigen unknown. This sample stems from a study of T cells after yellow fever vaccination. Overall study results and limits: Secondary responses were weaker yet peaked faster, day 5 versus 15. Some clonotypes were seen in both the CD4 and the CD8 compartments. These made up a small share and likely arose from convergent recombination.

This CDR3 spans 19 amino acids. J lost 5 bases, V lost 2 bases, and 16 bases had no gene match. 5'RACE template switching produced TCR cDNA carrying a universal primer site and UMIs. One entry per CDR3 protein results from TCRdb running MiXCR on the 5' RACE reads. The sample shows approximately 160,000 distinct CDR3 sequences, approximately 6.2% of them seen only once. The material sequenced was CD4+ T cells sorted from PBMCs, taken on the day of the first yellow fever vaccination. The V call is TRBV12-3 or TRBV12-4, the J call TRBJ2-2, with TRBD2 identical over 8 bases. The source of this sequence is a man between 18 and 29 years old who received the YFV17D yellow fever vaccine. Here the CDR3 DNA reads TGTGCCAGCAGTTTAAGATTGTTGCGGGGGGCCCCTGGGACCGGGGAGCTGTTTTTT. This gives the protein CASSLRLLRGAPGTGELFF.